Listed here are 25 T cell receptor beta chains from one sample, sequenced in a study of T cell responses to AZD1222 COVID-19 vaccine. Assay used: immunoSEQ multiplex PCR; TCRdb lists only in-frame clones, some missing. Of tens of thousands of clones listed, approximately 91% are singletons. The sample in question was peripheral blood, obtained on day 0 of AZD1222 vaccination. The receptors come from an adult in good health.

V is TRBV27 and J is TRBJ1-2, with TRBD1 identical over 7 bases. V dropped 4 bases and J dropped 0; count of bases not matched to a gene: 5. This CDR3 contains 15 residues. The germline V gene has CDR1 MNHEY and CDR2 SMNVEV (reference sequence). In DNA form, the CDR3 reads TGTGCCAGCAGTTGGGACAGCGTCACTAACTATGGCTACACCTTC. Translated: CASSWDSVTNYGYTF.

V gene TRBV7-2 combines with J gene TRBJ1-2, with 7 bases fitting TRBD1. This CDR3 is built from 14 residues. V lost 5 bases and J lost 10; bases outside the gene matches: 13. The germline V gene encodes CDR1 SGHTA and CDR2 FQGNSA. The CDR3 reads CASSASPDRVDYTF. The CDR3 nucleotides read TGTGCCAGCAGCGCCTCTCCTGACAGGGTTGACTACACCTTC.

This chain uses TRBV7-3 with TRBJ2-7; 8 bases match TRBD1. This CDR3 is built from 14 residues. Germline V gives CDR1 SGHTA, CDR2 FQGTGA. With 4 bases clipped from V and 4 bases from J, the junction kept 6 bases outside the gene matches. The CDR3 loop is CASSSRTGTYEQYF. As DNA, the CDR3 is TGTGCCAGCAGCTCGCGGACAGGGACGTACGAGCAGTACTTC.

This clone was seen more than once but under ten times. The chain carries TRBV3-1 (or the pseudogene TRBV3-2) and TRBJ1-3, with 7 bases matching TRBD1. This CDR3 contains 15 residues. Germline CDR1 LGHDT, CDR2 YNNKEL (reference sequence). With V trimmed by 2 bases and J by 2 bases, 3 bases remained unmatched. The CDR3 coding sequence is TGTGCCAGCAGCCAACAGACAGGGACTGGAAACACCATATATTTT. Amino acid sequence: CASSQQTGTGNTIYF.

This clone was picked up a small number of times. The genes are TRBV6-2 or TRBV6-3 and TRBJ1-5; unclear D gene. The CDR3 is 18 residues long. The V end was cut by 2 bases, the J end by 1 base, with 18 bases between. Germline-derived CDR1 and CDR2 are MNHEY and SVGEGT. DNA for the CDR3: TGTGCCAGCAGTTACACGAAGGATCGGTCAGGCAGCAATCAGCCCCAGCATTTT. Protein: CASSYTKDRSGSNQPQHF.

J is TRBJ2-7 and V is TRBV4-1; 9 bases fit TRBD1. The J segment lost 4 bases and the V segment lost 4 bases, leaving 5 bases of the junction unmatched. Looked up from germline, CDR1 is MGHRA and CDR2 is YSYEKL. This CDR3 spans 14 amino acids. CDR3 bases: TGCGCCAGCAGCCCTCGACAGGGGGGGTACGAGCAGTACTTC. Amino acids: CASSPRQGGYEQYF.

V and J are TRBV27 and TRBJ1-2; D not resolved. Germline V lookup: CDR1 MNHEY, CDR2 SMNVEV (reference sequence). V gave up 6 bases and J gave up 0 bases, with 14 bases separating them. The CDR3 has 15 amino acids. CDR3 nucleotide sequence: TGTGCCAGCAGGCCCCGAGGCGTCTCTAACTATGGCTACACCTTC. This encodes CASRPRGVSNYGYTF.

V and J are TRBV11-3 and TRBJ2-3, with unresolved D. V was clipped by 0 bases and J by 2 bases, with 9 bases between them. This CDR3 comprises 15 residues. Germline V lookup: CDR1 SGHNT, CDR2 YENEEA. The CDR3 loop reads CASSLERTFTDTQYF. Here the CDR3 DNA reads TGTGCCAGCAGCTTAGAGCGTACCTTCACAGATACGCAGTATTTT.

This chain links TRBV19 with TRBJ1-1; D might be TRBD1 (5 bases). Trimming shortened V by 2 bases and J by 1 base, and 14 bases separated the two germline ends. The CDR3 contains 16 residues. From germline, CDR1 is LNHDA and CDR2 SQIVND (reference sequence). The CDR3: CASSIRPGTPNTEAFF. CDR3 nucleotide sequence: TGTGCCAGTAGTATACGGCCCGGGACCCCGAACACTGAAGCTTTCTTT.

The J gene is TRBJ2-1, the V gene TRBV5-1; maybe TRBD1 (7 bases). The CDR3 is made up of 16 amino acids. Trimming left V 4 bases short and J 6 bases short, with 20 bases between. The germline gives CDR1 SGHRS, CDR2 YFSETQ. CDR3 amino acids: CASSIGGTASPNEQFF. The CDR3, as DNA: TGCGCCAGCAGCATAGGGGGGACAGCTTCACCCAATGAGCAGTTCTTC.

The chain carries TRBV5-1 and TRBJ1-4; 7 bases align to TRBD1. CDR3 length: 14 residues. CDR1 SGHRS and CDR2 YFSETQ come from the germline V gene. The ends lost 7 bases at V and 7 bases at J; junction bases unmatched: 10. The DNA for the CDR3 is TGCGCCAGCGGACCCGGGACAGTAGGTGAAAAACTGTTTTTT. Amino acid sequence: CASGPGTVGEKLFF.

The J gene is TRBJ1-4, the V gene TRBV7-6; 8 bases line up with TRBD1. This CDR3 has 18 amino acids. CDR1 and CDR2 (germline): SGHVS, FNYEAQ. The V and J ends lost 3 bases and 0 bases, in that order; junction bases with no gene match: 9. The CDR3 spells CASSFWTGQTATNEKLFF. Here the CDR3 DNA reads TGTGCCAGCAGCTTCTGGACAGGGCAAACCGCAACTAATGAAAAACTGTTTTTT.

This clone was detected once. CDR3 residues: CASSQDLRGTNEKLFF. The DNA for the CDR3 is TGTGCCAGCAGCCAGGACCTCCGGGGCACTAATGAAAAACTGTTTTTT. The rearrangement joins TRBV11-1 to TRBJ1-4, with D perhaps TRBD1 (5 bases). The CDR3 extends over 16 amino acids. CDR1 and CDR2 (germline): SGHAT, FQDESV (reference sequence). V gave up 5 bases and J gave up 2 bases, with 15 bases separating them.

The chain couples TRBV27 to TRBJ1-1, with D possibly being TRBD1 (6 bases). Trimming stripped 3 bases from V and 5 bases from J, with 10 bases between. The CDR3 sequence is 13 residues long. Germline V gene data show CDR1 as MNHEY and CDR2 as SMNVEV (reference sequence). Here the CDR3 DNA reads TGTGCCAGCAGTTTGGCAGGGGTAACTGAAGCTTTCTTT. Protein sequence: CASSLAGVTEAFF.

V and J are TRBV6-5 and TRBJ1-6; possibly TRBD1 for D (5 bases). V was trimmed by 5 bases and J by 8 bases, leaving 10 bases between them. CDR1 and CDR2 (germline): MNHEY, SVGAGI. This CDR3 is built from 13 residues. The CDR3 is CASSRQGYSPLHF. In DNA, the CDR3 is TGTGCCAGCAGTCGCCAGGGATATTCACCCCTCCACTTT.

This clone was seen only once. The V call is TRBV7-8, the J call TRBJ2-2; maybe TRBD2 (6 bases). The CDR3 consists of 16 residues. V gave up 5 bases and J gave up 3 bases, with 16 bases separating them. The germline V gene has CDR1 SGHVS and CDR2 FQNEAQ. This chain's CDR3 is CASSAASVRDTGELFF. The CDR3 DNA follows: TGTGCCAGCAGCGCGGCTAGCGTACGGGACACCGGGGAGCTGTTTTTT.

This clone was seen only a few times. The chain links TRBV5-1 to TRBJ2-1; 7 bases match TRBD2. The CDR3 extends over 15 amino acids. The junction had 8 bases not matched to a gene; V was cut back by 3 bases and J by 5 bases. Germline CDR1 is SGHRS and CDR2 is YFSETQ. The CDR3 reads CASSSPLADNNEQFF. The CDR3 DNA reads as TGCGCCAGCAGCTCCCCTCTAGCGGACAACAATGAGCAGTTCTTC.

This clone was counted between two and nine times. The CDR3 nucleotides are TGTGCCAGCAGTTCGCACCGCCAGCCCCAGCATTTT. Translation gives CASSSHRQPQHF. The gene calls are TRBV28 and TRBJ1-5; D is ambiguous. CDR3 length equals 12 residues. The ends were cut back, 4 bases at V and 7 bases at J, with 8 bases in the middle. CDR1 and CDR2 (germline): MDHEN, SYDVKM.

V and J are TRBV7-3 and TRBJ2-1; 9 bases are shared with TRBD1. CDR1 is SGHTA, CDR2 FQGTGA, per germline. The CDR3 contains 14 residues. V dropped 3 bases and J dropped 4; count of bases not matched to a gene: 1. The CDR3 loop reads CASSLDRGYNEQFF. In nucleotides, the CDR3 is TGTGCCAGCAGCTTGGACAGGGGATACAATGAGCAGTTCTTC.

The CDR3 DNA is TGCGCCAGCAGCTTGGCTTCTAGCGGGGGGGCGGACAATGAGCAGTTCTTC. Amino acid sequence: CASSLASSGGADNEQFF. The chain links TRBV5-1 to TRBJ2-1, with 12 bases matching TRBD2. CDR3 length: 17 residues. Trimming cost V 0 bases and J 5 bases; bases outside gene matches: 6. Germline V gene sequence: CDR1 SGHRS, CDR2 YFSETQ.

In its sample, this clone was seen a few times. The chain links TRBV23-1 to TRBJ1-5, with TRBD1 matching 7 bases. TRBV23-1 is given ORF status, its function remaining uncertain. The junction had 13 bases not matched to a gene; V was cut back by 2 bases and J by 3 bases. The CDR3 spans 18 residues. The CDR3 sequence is CASSQRPRGPGDNQPQHF. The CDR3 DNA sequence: TGCGCCAGCAGTCAACGGCCAAGGGGGCCGGGAGACAATCAGCCCCAGCATTTT.

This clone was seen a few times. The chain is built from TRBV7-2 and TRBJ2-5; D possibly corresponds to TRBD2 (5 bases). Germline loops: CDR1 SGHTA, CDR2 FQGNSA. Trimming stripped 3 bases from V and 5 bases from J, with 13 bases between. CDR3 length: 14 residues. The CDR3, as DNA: TGTGCCAGCAGCTTTCGAGTGGGCGGGGAGACCCAGTACTTC. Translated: CASSFRVGGETQYF. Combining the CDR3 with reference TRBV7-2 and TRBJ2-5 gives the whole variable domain GAGVSQSPSNKVTEKGKDVELRCDPISGHTALYWYRQSLGQGLEFLIYFQGNSAPDKSGLPSDRFSAERTGGSVSTLTIQRTQQEDSAVYLCASSFRVGGETQYFGPGTRLLVL.

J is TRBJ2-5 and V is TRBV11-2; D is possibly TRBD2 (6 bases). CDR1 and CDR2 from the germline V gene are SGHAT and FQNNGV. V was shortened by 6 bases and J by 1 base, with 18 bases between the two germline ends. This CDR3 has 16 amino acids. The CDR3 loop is CASRAGTRGSQETQYF. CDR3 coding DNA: TGTGCCAGCAGGGCCGGGACTCGGGGCTCCCAAGAGACCCAGTACTTC.

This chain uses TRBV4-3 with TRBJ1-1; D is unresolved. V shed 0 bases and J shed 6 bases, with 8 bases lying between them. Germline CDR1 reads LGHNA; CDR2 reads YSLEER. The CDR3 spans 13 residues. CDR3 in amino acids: CASSQDRLAEAFF. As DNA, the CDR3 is TGCGCCAGCAGCCAAGACAGATTGGCTGAAGCTTTCTTT.

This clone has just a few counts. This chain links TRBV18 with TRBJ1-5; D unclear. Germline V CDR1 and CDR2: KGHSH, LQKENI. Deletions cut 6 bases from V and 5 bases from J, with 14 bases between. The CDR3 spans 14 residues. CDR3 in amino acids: CASSVSGRYQPQHF. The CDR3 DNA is TGTGCCAGCTCTGTTTCGGGCAGGTATCAGCCCCAGCATTTT.